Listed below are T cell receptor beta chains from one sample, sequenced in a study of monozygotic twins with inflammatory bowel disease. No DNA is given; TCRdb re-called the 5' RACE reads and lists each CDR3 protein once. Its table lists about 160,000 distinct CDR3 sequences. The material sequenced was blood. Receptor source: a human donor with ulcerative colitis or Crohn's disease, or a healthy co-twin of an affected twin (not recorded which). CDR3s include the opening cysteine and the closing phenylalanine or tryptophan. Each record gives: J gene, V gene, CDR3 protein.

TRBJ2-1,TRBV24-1,CATSDTGTSGSPYNEQFF
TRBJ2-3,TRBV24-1,CATTPPLGREGGYTQYF
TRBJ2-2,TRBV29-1,CSADRVNTGELFF
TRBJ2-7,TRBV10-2,CASSSTIQGVGEQYF
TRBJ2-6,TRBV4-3,CASSPTGHLSGANVLTF
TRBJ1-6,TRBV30,CAWGSLSRNSPLHF
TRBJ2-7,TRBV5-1,CASSFGQGLAASYEQYF
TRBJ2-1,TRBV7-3,CASSWAVASGRRDEQFF
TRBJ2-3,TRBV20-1,CSARSIRGTDTQYF
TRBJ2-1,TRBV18,CASSPAANEQFF
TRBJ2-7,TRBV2,CASSGGDAREQQYF
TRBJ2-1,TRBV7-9,CASSLLAGGAEQFF
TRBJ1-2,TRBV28,CASSPPQPHYGYTF
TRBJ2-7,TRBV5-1,CASSLVGPGALEQYF
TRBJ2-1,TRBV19,CASSSRLAGESEQFF
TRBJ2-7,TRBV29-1,CSVGLAGGSYEQYF
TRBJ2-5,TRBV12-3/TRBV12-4,CASSFNQGQETQYF
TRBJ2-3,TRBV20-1,CSARGGLAGTDTQYF
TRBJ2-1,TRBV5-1,CASRSGTSVDEQFF
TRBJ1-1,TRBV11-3,CASSWGHSNTEAFF
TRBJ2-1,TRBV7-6,CASSRPGTSGSWKDEQFF
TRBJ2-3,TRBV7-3,CASSLRRGETSGILITDTQYF
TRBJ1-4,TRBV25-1,CASSEYLGGDEKLFF
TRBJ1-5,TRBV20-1,CSVPTDSNQPQHF
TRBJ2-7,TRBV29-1,CSVVGIGQRQYF
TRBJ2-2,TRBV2,CASSEEGAGNTGELFF
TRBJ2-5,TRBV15,CATSRSASDKETQYF
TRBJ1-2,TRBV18,CASSPPGQNYGYTF
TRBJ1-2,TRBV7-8,CASSLAAGANYGYTF
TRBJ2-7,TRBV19,CASRMGASEAYEQYF
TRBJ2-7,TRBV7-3,CASSLDGGANSYEQYF
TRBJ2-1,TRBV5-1,CASSLEALNYNEQFF
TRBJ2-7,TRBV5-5,CASSSPREAGSYEQYF
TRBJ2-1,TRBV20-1,CSASSDSFFNEQFF
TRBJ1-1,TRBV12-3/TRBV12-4,CASSLDLVGNTEAFF
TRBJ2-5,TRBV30,CAWSVGGSQETQYF
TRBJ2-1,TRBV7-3,CASSLLAGTLNEQFF
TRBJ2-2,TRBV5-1,CASSLVSGLASTGELFF
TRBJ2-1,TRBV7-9,CASSNYNEQFF
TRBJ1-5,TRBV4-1,CASSHGQGEGVYSNQPQHF
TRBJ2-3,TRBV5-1,CASSLRTSGRSDTQYF
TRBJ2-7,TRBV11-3,CASSLSGTSGRARPYEQYF
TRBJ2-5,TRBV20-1,CSATLAGTHLQETQYF
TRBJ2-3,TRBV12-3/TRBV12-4,CASSLGIAGGPVDTQYF
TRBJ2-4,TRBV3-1,CASSLGAINIQYF
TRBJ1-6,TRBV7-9,CASSFSKENSPLHF
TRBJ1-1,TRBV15,CATSRDGVGEAFF
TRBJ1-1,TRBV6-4,CASSSGVGTEAFF